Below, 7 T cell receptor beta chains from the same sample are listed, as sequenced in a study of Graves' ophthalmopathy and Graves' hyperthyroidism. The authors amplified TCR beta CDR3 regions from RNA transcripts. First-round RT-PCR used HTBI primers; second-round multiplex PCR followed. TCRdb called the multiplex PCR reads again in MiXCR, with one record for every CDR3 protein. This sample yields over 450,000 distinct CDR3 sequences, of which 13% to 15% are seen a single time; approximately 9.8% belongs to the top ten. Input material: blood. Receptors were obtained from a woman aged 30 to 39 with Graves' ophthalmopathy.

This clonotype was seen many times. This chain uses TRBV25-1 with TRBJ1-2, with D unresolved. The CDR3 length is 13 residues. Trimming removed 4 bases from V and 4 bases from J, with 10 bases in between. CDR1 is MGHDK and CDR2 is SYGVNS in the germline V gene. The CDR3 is CASSGYLAYGYTF. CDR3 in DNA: TGTGCCAGCAGTGGATATCTCGCCTATGGCTACACCTTC.

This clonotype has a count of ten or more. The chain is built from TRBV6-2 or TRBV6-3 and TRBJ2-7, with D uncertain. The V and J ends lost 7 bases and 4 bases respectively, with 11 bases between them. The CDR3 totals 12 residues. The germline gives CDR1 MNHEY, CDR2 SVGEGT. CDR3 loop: CASNRVRYEQYF. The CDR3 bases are TGTGCCAGCAATAGGGTTCGGTACGAGCAGTACTTC.

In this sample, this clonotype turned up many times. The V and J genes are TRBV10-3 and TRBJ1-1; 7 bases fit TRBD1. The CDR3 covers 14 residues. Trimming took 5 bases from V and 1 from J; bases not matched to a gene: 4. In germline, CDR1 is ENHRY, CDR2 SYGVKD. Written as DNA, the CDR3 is TGTGCCATCAGTCCCCGGACAGGGAACACTGAAGCTTTCTTT. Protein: CAISPRTGNTEAFF.

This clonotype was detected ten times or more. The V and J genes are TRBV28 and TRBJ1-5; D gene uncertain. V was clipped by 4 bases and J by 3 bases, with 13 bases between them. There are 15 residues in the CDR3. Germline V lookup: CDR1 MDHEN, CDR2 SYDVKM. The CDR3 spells CASSSPGRINQPQHF. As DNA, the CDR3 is TGTGCCAGCAGTTCCCCGGGCAGAATCAATCAGCCCCAGCATTTT.

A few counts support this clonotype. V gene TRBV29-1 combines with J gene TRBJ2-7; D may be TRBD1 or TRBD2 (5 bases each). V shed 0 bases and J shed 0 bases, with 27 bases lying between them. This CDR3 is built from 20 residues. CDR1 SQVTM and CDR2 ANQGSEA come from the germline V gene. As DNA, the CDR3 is TGCAGCGTTGAAGATGATAGACGGGACGGGGAAAAGGTGGACTCCTACGAGCAGTACTTC. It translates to CSVEDDRRDGEKVDSYEQYF.

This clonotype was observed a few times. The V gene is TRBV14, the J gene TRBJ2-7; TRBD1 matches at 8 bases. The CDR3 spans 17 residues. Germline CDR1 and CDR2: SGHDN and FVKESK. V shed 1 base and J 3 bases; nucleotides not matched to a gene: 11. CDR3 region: CASSQGRRQGTFYEQYF. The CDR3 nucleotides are TGTGCCAGCAGCCAAGGAAGGAGACAGGGGACCTTCTACGAGCAGTACTTC. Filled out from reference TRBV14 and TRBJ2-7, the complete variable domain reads EAGVTQFPSHSVIEKGQTVTLRCDPISGHDNLYWYRRVMGKEIKFLLHFVKESKQDESGMPNNRFLAERTGGTYSTLKVQPAELEDSGVYFCASSQGRRQGTFYEQYFGPGTRLTVT.

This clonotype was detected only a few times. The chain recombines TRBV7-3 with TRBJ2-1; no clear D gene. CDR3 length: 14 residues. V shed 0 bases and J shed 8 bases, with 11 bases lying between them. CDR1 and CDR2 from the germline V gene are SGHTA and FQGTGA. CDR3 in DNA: TGTGCCAGCAGCTTAACAGACGTGGGATATGAGCAGTTCTTC. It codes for CASSLTDVGYEQFF.